Listed here are 26 T cell receptor beta chains from one sample, sequenced in a study of T cell responses to AZD1222 COVID-19 vaccine (dated by TCRdb to the early 2020s). Libraries came from the immunoSEQ multiplex PCR assay. The source is immuneACCESS, and TCRdb retained only in-frame sequences with V and J called. Part of the clones is not carried over; for the studies checked, unresolved V genes explain less than half of this, and the remainder is unexplained. The sample contains about 120,000 clones, around 89% of them found a single time. 11% of the sample is held by the ten biggest clonotypes. The time point label of this sample denotes: baseline before first vaccination. Taken with the paper, the label for treatment or condition translates to: meningococcal conjugate vaccine given as trial control. Sample: peripheral blood, taken on day 0 of MenACWY control vaccination. Receptor source: an adult in good health.

The chain employs TRBV7-6 and TRBJ2-7; D is perhaps TRBD2 (6 bases). V lost 6 bases, J lost 3 bases, and 15 bases lay in between. This CDR3 has 14 residues. Germline-derived CDR1 and CDR2 are SGHVS and FNYEAQ. In DNA, the CDR3 is TGTGCCAGCAGTCCCGGGGAGGTGGGCTACGAGCAGTACTTC. Protein sequence: CASSPGEVGYEQYF.

The chain links TRBV5-6 to TRBJ2-5; 12 bases line up with TRBD2. In germline, CDR1 is SGHDT, CDR2 YYEEEE. V gave up 0 bases and J gave up 4 bases; unmatched junction bases: 7. The CDR3 consists of 17 residues. CDR3 nucleotides: TGTGCCAGCAGCTTGGTTAGGATACTAGCGGGAGGAGAGACCCAGTACTTC. Residues: CASSLVRILAGGETQYF.

A single count supports this clone. This chain connects TRBV6-5 to TRBJ1-2; 8 bases fit TRBD1. Germline V CDR1 and CDR2: MNHEY, SVGAGI. V lost 7 bases to trimming and J lost 4 bases; unmatched junction nucleotides: 5. This CDR3 is 13 amino acids long. The CDR3 DNA follows: TGTGCCAGCACCCAGACAGGGGCCTATGGCTACACCTTC. Protein sequence: CASTQTGAYGYTF.

CDR3 in amino acids: CASSLSGGNTIYF. The CDR3 DNA sequence: TGTGCCAGCAGCTTATCGGGTGGAAACACCATATATTTT. The genes are TRBV5-4 and TRBJ1-3, with unresolved D. Germline loops: CDR1 SGHNT, CDR2 YYREEE (reference sequence). CDR3 length: 13 residues. With 2 bases removed from V and 3 bases from J, the gap between germline ends came to 6 bases.

This clone has just one count. This chain joins TRBV4-2 and TRBJ2-3, with 8 bases identical to TRBD2. Per germline, CDR1 LGHNA and CDR2 YNFKEQ. J lost 6 bases, V lost 1 base, and 6 bases had no gene match. CDR3 length: 15 amino acids. As DNA, the CDR3 is TGTGCCAGCAGCCAAGTCGATCGACTAGCGGATACGCAGTATTTT. Translation: CASSQVDRLADTQYF.

J is TRBJ1-2 and V is TRBV6-5; TRBD1 aligns across 8 bases. The length of the CDR3 is 13 residues. Germline loops: CDR1 MNHEY, CDR2 SVGAGI. J was trimmed by 8 bases and V by 2 bases; bases with no gene match: 4. As DNA, the CDR3 is TGTGCCAGCAGTTACCAGTCAGGGGGCGGCTACACCTTC. Amino acids: CASSYQSGGGYTF.

The CDR3 coding sequence is TGTGCTTCCGACAGCGGGAGGGGGAACATTCAGTACTTC. Translation gives CASDSGRGNIQYF. The chain has TRBV30 and TRBJ2-4; 10 bases are shared with TRBD2. Germline lookup yields CDR1 GTSNPN and CDR2 SVGIG (reference sequence). The CDR3 covers 13 residues.

The rearrangement uses TRBV29-1 and TRBJ2-5; D not resolved. The V end was cut by 5 bases, the J end by 1 base, with 14 bases between. The CDR3 length is 14 residues. Per germline, CDR1 SQVTM and CDR2 ANQGSEA. CDR3 coding DNA: TGCAGCGTTCTCTTGGTTTTAGCCCAAGAGACCCAGTACTTC. As protein: CSVLLVLAQETQYF.

The chain carries TRBV5-1 and TRBJ1-3; 7 bases line up with TRBD1. The CDR3 covers 14 residues. With V trimmed by 0 bases and J by 4 bases, 1 base remained unmatched. Germline V gives CDR1 SGHRS, CDR2 YFSETQ. CDR3 residues: CASSLEGGGNTIYF. The CDR3 DNA reads TGCGCCAGCAGCTTGGAAGGGGGCGGAAACACCATATATTTT.

The rearrangement uses TRBV7-8 and TRBJ2-7, with D perhaps TRBD1 or TRBD2 (5 bases each). The V gene lost 5 bases and the J gene lost 0 bases, with 17 bases spanning the gap. Germline V lookup: CDR1 SGHVS, CDR2 FQNEAQ. This CDR3 has 16 residues. The CDR3 reads CASSRDRHLSSYEQYF. The CDR3 DNA is TGTGCCAGCAGCCGGGACCGGCACTTGAGCTCCTACGAGCAGTACTTC.

The chain joins TRBV5-3 to TRBJ1-2; 11 bases are shared with TRBD1. TRBV5-3 is placed among ORFs of uncertain function. The V segment lost 0 bases and the J segment 0 bases; nucleotides outside the gene matches: 16. The CDR3 is 21 amino acids. CDR3 residues: CARSLVQVGQGARASNYGYTF. The CDR3 DNA reads as TGTGCCAGAAGCTTGGTCCAGGTAGGACAGGGGGCGAGGGCTTCTAACTATGGCTACACCTTC.

The chain has TRBV9 and TRBJ2-2, with TRBD1 matching 7 bases. The CDR3 contains 16 residues. CDR1 and CDR2 (germline): SGDLS, YYNGEE. V lost 3 bases, J lost 0 bases, and 5 bases stayed unmatched. In nucleotides, the CDR3 is TGTGCCAGCAGCGCACGGGACAGACCGAACACCGGGGAGCTGTTTTTT. This sequence encodes CASSARDRPNTGELFF.

V usage is TRBV3-1 (or the pseudogene TRBV3-2) and J usage is TRBJ2-7; 10 nucleotides agree with TRBD2. Trimming cost V 4 bases and J 0 bases; bases outside gene matches: 0. Germline assignment: CDR1 LGHDT and CDR2 YNNKEL (reference sequence). The CDR3 is 14 amino acids. CDR3 loop: CASSLAGGSYEQYF. As DNA, the CDR3 is TGTGCCAGCAGCCTAGCGGGAGGCTCCTACGAGCAGTACTTC.

The chain recombines TRBV5-1 with TRBJ2-3; D gene uncertain. Trimming removed 4 bases at V and 1 base at J, with 19 bases between. CDR1 and CDR2 (germline): SGHRS, YFSETQ. There are 17 residues in the CDR3. CDR3 nucleotide sequence: TGCGCCAGCAGCCGACTTACTGCGCGAAGTGGCACAGATACGCAGTATTTT. Its protein is CASSRLTARSGTDTQYF.

The chain employs TRBV6-5 and TRBJ2-7, with 9 bases aligning to TRBD1. From germline, CDR1 is MNHEY and CDR2 SVGAGI. The CDR3 runs 14 residues. Trimming at V came to 7 bases and at J to 5 bases, leaving 9 bases not matched to a gene. This CDR3 reads CASTRPGQGHEQYF. In DNA form, the CDR3 reads TGTGCCAGCACCCGACCGGGACAGGGTCACGAGCAGTACTTC.

This clone appeared a single time. The rearrangement uses TRBV6-5 and TRBJ1-2, with 7 nucleotides matching TRBD1. The trim removed 2 bases at V and 7 bases at J, leaving 7 bases unmatched. Germline CDR1 reads MNHEY; CDR2 reads SVGAGI. CDR3 length: 14 residues. The CDR3 protein is CASSYVHRGGGYTF. CDR3 nucleotide sequence: TGTGCCAGCAGTTACGTTCACAGGGGAGGTGGCTACACCTTC.

This chain uses TRBV30 with TRBJ2-1, with 8 positions matching TRBD2. The V and J ends lost 8 bases and 4 bases, in that order; junction bases with no gene match: 7. Germline lookup yields CDR1 GTSNPN and CDR2 SVGIG (reference sequence). CDR3 length equals 13 residues. The CDR3 nucleotides are TGTGCCGGCATAGCGGGGCCATACAATGAGCAGTTCTTC. Encoded protein: CAGIAGPYNEQFF.

The chain couples TRBV5-1 to TRBJ1-6, with 8 bases lining up with TRBD1. The V segment lost 1 base and the J segment 7 bases; nucleotides outside the gene matches: 7. Germline CDR1 SGHRS, CDR2 YFSETQ. This CDR3 is 16 amino acids long. The CDR3 DNA is TGCGCCAGCAGCTTGAACTCCGGACAGGGAAATTCACCCCTCCACTTT. This gives the protein CASSLNSGQGNSPLHF.

The chain links TRBV4-1 to TRBJ1-1; 9 positions match TRBD1. Germline V gene lookup returns CDR1 MGHRA and CDR2 YSYEKL. The CDR3 totals 16 residues. With 4 bases clipped from V and 5 bases from J, the junction kept 11 bases outside the gene matches. The CDR3 region is CASSRGTGIIYTEAFF. The CDR3 bases are TGCGCCAGCAGCCGAGGGACAGGGATAATCTATACTGAAGCTTTCTTT.

This chain connects TRBV7-8 to TRBJ1-2; D remains ambiguous. The V end was cut by 0 bases, the J end by 1 base, with 12 bases between. Per the germline V gene, CDR1 is SGHVS and CDR2 is FQNEAQ. The CDR3 is 16 residues long. CDR3 DNA sequence: TGTGCCAGCAGCTTAGCGGTGTTTGGCGGTAACTATGGCTACACCTTC. Encoded protein: CASSLAVFGGNYGYTF.

V is TRBV7-8 and J is TRBJ2-1; 8 nucleotides align to TRBD1. The CDR3 consists of 15 residues. Looked up from germline, CDR1 is SGHVS and CDR2 is FQNEAQ. The V gene end was trimmed by 3 bases and the J gene end by 7 bases; junction bases not matched to a gene: 8. The CDR3 DNA is TGTGCCAGCAGCTTTTCCGGGACAGGTGCAAATGAGCAGTTCTTC. It translates to CASSFSGTGANEQFF.

The chain is built from TRBV5-1 and TRBJ2-1; 9 bases map to TRBD2. This CDR3 is built from 17 residues. Germline V gene sequence: CDR1 SGHRS, CDR2 YFSETQ. Trimming at V came to 4 bases and at J to 4 bases, leaving 12 bases not matched to a gene. The CDR3 is CASSDPSSGSLYNEQFF. The CDR3 region has the DNA TGCGCCAGCAGCGACCCTAGTAGCGGGAGCCTTTACAATGAGCAGTTCTTC.

The chain recombines TRBV2 with TRBJ2-5, with 13 bases matching TRBD2. V dropped 5 bases and J dropped 5; count of bases not matched to a gene: 2. This CDR3 region has 14 residues. Germline assignment: CDR1 SNHLY and CDR2 FYNNEI. In DNA form, the CDR3 reads TGTGCCAGCAGTCTACTAGCGGGAGGGGAGACCCAGTACTTC. As protein: CASSLLAGGETQYF.

The V call is TRBV7-8, the J call TRBJ1-5, with a possible D match to TRBD1 (6 bases). CDR3 length: 15 residues. V shed 5 bases and J shed 9 bases, with 20 bases lying between them. The germline V gene encodes CDR1 SGHVS and CDR2 FQNEAQ. This CDR3 reads CASSPDRIPSGPQHF. CDR3 coding DNA: TGTGCCAGCAGCCCCGACAGGATTCCCTCGGGGCCCCAGCATTTT. The entire variable domain, with the rest obtained from reference TRBV7-8 and TRBJ1-5, is as follows: GAGVSQSPRYKVAKRGQDVALRCDPISGHVSLFWYQQALGQGPEFLTYFQNEAQLDKSGLPSDRFFAERPEGSVSTLKIQRTQQEDSAVYLCASSPDRIPSGPQHFGDGTRLSIL.

The rearrangement joins TRBV6-1 to TRBJ2-1; D gene ambiguous. The CDR3 totals 13 residues. Germline values: CDR1 MNHNS, CDR2 SASEGT. V was cut by 2 bases and J by 5 bases, with 7 bases left in between. Here the CDR3 DNA reads TGTGCCAGCAGTGAATGGCGGAACAATGAGCAGTTCTTC. Translated: CASSEWRNNEQFF.

The chain is built from TRBV13 and TRBJ1-5, with unresolved D. Trimming cost V 1 base and J 0 bases, with 10 bases left between them. Germline lookup yields CDR1 PRHDT and CDR2 FYEKMQ (reference sequence). CDR3 size: 16 residues. CDR3 protein: CASSLAGFHSNQPQHF. Written as DNA, the CDR3 is TGTGCCAGCAGCTTAGCCGGGTTTCATAGCAATCAGCCCCAGCATTTT.